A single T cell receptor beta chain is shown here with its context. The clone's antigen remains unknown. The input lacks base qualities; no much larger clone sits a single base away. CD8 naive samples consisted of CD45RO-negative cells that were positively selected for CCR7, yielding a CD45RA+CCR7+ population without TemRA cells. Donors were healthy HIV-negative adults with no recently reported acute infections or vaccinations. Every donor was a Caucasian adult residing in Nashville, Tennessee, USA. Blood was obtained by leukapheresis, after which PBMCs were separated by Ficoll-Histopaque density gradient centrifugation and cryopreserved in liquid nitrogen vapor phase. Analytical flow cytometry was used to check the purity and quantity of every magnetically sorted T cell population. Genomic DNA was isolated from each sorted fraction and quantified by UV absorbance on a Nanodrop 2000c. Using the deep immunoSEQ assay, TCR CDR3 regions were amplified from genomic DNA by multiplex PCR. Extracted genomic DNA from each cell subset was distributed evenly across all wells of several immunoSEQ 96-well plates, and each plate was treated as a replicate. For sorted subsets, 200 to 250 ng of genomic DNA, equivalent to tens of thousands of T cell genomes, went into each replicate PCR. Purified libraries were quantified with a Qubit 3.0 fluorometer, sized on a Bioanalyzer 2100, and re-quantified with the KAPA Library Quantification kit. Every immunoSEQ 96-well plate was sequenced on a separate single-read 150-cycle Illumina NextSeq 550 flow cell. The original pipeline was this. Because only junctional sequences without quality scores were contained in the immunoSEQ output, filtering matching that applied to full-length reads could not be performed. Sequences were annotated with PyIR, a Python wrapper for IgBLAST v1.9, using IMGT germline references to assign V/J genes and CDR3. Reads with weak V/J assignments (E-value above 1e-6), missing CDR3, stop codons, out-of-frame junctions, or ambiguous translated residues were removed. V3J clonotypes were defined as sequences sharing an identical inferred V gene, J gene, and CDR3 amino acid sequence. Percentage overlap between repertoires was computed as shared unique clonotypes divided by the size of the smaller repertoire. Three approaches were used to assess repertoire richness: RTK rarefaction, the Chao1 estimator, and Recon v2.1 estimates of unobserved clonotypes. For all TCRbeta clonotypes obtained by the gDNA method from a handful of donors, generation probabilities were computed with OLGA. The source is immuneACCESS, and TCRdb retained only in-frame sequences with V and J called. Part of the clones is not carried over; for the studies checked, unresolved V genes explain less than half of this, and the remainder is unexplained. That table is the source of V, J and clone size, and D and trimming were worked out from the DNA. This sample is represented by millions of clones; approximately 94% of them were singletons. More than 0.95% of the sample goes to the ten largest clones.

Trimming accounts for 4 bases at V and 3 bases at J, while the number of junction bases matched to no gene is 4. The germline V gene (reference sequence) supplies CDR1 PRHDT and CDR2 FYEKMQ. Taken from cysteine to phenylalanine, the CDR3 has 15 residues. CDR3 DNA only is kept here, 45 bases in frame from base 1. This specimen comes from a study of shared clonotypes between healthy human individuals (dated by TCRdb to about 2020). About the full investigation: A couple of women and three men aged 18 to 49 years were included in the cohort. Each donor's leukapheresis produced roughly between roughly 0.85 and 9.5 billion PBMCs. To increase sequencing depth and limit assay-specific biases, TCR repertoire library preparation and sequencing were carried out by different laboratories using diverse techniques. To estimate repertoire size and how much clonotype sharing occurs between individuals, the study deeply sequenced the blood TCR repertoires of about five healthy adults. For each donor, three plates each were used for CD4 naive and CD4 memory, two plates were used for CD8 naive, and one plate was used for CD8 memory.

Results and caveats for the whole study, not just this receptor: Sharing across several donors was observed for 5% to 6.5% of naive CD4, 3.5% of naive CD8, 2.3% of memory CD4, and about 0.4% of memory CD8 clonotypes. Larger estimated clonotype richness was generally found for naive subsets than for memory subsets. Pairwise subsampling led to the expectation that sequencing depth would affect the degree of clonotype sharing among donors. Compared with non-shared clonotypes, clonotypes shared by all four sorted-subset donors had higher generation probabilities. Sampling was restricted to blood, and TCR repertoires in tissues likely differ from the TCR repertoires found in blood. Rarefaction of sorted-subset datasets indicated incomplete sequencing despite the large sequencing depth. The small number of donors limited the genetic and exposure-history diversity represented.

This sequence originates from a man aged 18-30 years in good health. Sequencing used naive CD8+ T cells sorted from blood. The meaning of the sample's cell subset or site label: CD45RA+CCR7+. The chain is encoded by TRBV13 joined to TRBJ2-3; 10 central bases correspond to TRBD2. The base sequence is TGTGCCAGCAGCTCTAGCGGGAGTGAGACAGATACGCAGTATTTT. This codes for CASSSSGSETDTQYF. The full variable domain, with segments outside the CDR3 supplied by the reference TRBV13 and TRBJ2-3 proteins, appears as AAGVIQSPRHLIKEKRETATLKCYPIPRHDTVYWYQQGPGQDPQFLISFYEKMQSDKGSIPDRFSAQQFSDYHSELNMSSLELGDSALYFCASSSSGSETDTQYFGPGTRLTVL.